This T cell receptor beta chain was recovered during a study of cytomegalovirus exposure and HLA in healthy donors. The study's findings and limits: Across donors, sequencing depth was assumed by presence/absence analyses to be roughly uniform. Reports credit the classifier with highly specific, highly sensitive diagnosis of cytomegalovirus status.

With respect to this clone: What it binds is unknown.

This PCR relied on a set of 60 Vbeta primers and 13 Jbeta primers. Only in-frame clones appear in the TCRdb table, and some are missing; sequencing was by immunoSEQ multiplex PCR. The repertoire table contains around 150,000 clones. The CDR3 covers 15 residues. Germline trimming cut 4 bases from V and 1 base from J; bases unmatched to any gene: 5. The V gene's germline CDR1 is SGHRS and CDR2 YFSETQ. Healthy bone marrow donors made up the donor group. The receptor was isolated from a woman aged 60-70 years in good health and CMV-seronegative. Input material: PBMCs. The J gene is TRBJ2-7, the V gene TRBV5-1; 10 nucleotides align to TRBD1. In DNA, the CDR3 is TGCGCCAGCAGCCAAAGACAGGGGGCATCCTACGAGCAGTACTTC. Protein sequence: CASSQRQGASYEQYF.